The source of this TCR beta chain is a study of T cells after yellow fever vaccination. The overall study: When fractions had low cell numbers, they were prepared with SMART-Seq v4 Ultra Low Input.

Points from the study as a whole: Compared with primary, the secondary response was weaker and peaked at day 5, not 15. Overall, a small share of clonotypes was seen in both CD4 and CD8 compartments.

The CDR3 runs to 16 residues. Unmatched junction bases numbered 10, after V lost 0 bases and J lost 6 bases. Germline V lookup: CDR1 SGDLS, CDR2 YYNGEE. This clonotype was seen only once. Antigen unknown. A process of 5'RACE template switching, which added a universal primer site and UMIs, was used to make TCR cDNA. TCRdb independently ran MiXCR on the 5' RACE reads; one entry per CDR3 protein. The sample lists 610,000 or so distinct CDR3 sequences, about 12% occurring once. The receptor comes from a man in his thirties or forties who received the YFV17D yellow fever vaccine. This specimen was PBMCs, taken on the day of the yellow fever booster vaccination. The chain is built from TRBV9 and TRBJ2-3, with TRBD1 matching 7 bases. CDR3 bases: TGTGCCAGCAGCGTAGTTGGAAAGAAGGGGGCTGATACGCAGTATTTT. Protein: CASSVVGKKGADTQYF.